The present entry profiles one T cell receptor (beta chain) with its context. The data originate from a study of Tregs in tolerant kidney transplant recipients. Only in-frame clones appear in the TCRdb table, and some are missing; sequencing was by immunoSEQ multiplex PCR. The sample lists under 95,000 clones, approximately 90% occurring once. V was pared by 5 bases and J by 0 bases, with 0 bases of the junction left unmatched. Germline V gene lookup returns CDR1 SGHTA and CDR2 FQGNSA. The CDR3 has 14 residues. The source is a human donor who received a combined kidney and bone marrow transplant. V gene TRBV7-2 combines with J gene TRBJ2-7; 11 bases are a match to TRBD2. The sequenced sample was Tregs from blood, obtained before the transplant. This CDR3 reads CASSTSGSSYEQYF. In nucleotides, the CDR3 is TGTGCCAGCAGCACTAGCGGGAGCTCCTACGAGCAGTACTTC.